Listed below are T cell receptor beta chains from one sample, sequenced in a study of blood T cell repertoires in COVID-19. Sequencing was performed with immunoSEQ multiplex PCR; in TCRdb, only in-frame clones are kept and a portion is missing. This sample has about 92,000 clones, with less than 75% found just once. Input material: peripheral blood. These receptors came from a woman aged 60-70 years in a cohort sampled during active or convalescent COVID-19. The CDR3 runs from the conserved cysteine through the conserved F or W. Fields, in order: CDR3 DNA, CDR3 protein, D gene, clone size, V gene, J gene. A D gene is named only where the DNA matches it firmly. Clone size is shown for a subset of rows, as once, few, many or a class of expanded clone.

CDR3 DNA: TGTGCCAGCAGGACCACCGGGACAGGGACCTACAATGAGCAGTTCTTC
CDR3 protein: CASRTTGTGTYNEQFF
D gene: TRBD1
clone size: -
V gene: TRBV2
J gene: TRBJ2-1

CDR3 DNA: TGTGCCAGCACCGGGTCCCGCGGGTCTGGGGCCAACGTCCTGACTTTC
CDR3 protein: CASTGSRGSGANVLTF
D gene: -
clone size: -
V gene: TRBV6-4
J gene: TRBJ2-6

CDR3 DNA: TGTGCCAGCAGTTTAGGGGTTCAGTACGAGCAGTACTTC
CDR3 protein: CASSLGVQYEQYF
D gene: -
clone size: -
V gene: TRBV6-5
J gene: TRBJ2-7

CDR3 DNA: TGTGCCAGCAGCTTCGAGGAGAGCGACTATGGCTACACCTTC
CDR3 protein: CASSFEESDYGYTF
D gene: -
clone size: once
V gene: TRBV7-8
J gene: TRBJ1-2

CDR3 DNA: TGTGCCAGCAGCACGACTAGCGGGGTCTACAATGAGCAGTTCTTC
CDR3 protein: CASSTTSGVYNEQFF
D gene: TRBD2
clone size: -
V gene: TRBV11-2
J gene: TRBJ2-1

CDR3 DNA: TGTGCCAGCAGCTTGGCCGGGGAGACCCAGTACTTC
CDR3 protein: CASSLAGETQYF
D gene: -
clone size: -
V gene: TRBV5-5
J gene: TRBJ2-5

CDR3 DNA: TGTGCCAGCAGATCCACAGGGGGCTATAATTCACCCCTCCACTTT
CDR3 protein: CASRSTGGYNSPLHF
D gene: TRBD1
clone size: -
V gene: TRBV27
J gene: TRBJ1-6

CDR3 DNA: TGTGCCAGCAGAATAGCAGGGTATCTCTACGAGCAGTACTTC
CDR3 protein: CASRIAGYLYEQYF
D gene: -
clone size: -
V gene: TRBV28
J gene: TRBJ2-7

CDR3 DNA: TGTGCCAGCTCACGGTCTCAGGGGGAGCGAGAAAAACTGTTTTTT
CDR3 protein: CASSRSQGEREKLFF
D gene: TRBD1
clone size: -
V gene: TRBV18
J gene: TRBJ1-4

CDR3 DNA: TGTGCCAGCAGTGCCGAACAGGGGACTAACTATGGCTACACCTTC
CDR3 protein: CASSAEQGTNYGYTF
D gene: TRBD1
clone size: once
V gene: TRBV6-4
J gene: TRBJ1-2

CDR3 DNA: TGTGCCAGCAGCCCGCGGACGGGAAGCAATCAGCCCCAGCATTTT
CDR3 protein: CASSPRTGSNQPQHF
D gene: -
clone size: -
V gene: TRBV7-3
J gene: TRBJ1-5

CDR3 DNA: TGTGCCAGCAGCTTGGTTGTCCGGGACAGGGATGGCTACACCTTC
CDR3 protein: CASSLVVRDRDGYTF
D gene: TRBD1
clone size: -
V gene: TRBV5-4
J gene: TRBJ1-2

CDR3 DNA: TGTGCCAGCAGGGTAACCGGGACTGCTACCTACGAGCAGTACTTC
CDR3 protein: CASRVTGTATYEQYF
D gene: -
clone size: -
V gene: TRBV7-2
J gene: TRBJ2-7

CDR3 DNA: TGCGCCAGCAGCCCGACGACATACCTGAACACTGAAGCTTTCTTT
CDR3 protein: CASSPTTYLNTEAFF
D gene: -
clone size: -
V gene: TRBV5-1
J gene: TRBJ1-1

CDR3 DNA: TGCAGTGCAAGCATGAACACTGAAGCTTTCTTT
CDR3 protein: CSASMNTEAFF
D gene: -
clone size: -
V gene: TRBV20-1
J gene: TRBJ1-1

CDR3 DNA: TGTGCCAGCCGCGGACAGGACAATCAGCCCCAGCATTTT
CDR3 protein: CASRGQDNQPQHF
D gene: TRBD1
clone size: many
V gene: TRBV18
J gene: TRBJ1-5

CDR3 DNA: TGTGCCAGCAGCGAGACTAGCGGGGGATACAATGAGCAGTTCTTC
CDR3 protein: CASSETSGGYNEQFF
D gene: TRBD2
clone size: -
V gene: TRBV7-2
J gene: TRBJ2-1

CDR3 DNA: TGCGCCAGCAGCCCTGCTCGGCAGGGGCGTAACTATGGCTACACCTTC
CDR3 protein: CASSPARQGRNYGYTF
D gene: -
clone size: few
V gene: TRBV5-1
J gene: TRBJ1-2

CDR3 DNA: TGTGCCAGCAGTCCGGGAGGGGGACGGGGCTACACCTTC
CDR3 protein: CASSPGGGRGYTF
D gene: -
clone size: -
V gene: TRBV12-3/TRBV12-4
J gene: TRBJ1-2

CDR3 DNA: TGTGCCAGCAGCTGGTCGGGACTAGCGGGGGGGGGTCAAGAGACCCAGTACTTC
CDR3 protein: CASSWSGLAGGGQETQYF
D gene: TRBD2
clone size: -
V gene: TRBV5-4
J gene: TRBJ2-5

CDR3 DNA: TGTGCCAGCAGCCCCGGGGTGGGGGCGGAGGAGACCCAGTACTTC
CDR3 protein: CASSPGVGAEETQYF
D gene: -
clone size: -
V gene: TRBV11-3
J gene: TRBJ2-5

CDR3 DNA: TGTGCCAGCTCACCAGGGACAGGGGGTAGCTATGGCTACACCTTC
CDR3 protein: CASSPGTGGSYGYTF
D gene: TRBD1
clone size: -
V gene: TRBV18
J gene: TRBJ1-2

CDR3 DNA: TGTGCCAGCAGCCAAGATAGCGGGACAGGGGGTGATAGTTATGGCTACACCTTC
CDR3 protein: CASSQDSGTGGDSYGYTF
D gene: TRBD1
clone size: -
V gene: TRBV4-2
J gene: TRBJ1-2

CDR3 DNA: TGTGCCAGCAGCACCAGGACAGGTGGCATAAGGGCAGATACGCAGTATTTT
CDR3 protein: CASSTRTGGIRADTQYF
D gene: TRBD1
clone size: few
V gene: TRBV7-2
J gene: TRBJ2-3

CDR3 DNA: TGCGCCAGCAGCTTGCGGGGGGAGAGCAATCAGCCCCAGCATTTT
CDR3 protein: CASSLRGESNQPQHF
D gene: -
clone size: -
V gene: TRBV5-1
J gene: TRBJ1-5

CDR3 DNA: TGTGCCAGCAGCTTAGAACAGGGGTTGAACGAGCAGTACTTC
CDR3 protein: CASSLEQGLNEQYF
D gene: TRBD1
clone size: -
V gene: TRBV7-9
J gene: TRBJ2-7

CDR3 DNA: TGTGCCAGCTCACCACAAGGTAACAGCCATTCACCCCTCCACTTT
CDR3 protein: CASSPQGNSHSPLHF
D gene: -
clone size: -
V gene: TRBV18
J gene: TRBJ1-6

CDR3 DNA: TGTGCCAGCAGCTCGGTATACGAGCAGTACTTC
CDR3 protein: CASSSVYEQYF
D gene: -
clone size: -
V gene: TRBV7-2
J gene: TRBJ2-7

CDR3 DNA: TGTGCCAGCACCCTGCGGGGGGCGCGGGGCTACACCTTC
CDR3 protein: CASTLRGARGYTF
D gene: -
clone size: -
V gene: TRBV6-5
J gene: TRBJ1-2

CDR3 DNA: TGCAGCGTTGAGGGACAGGGACGAAATGAGCAGTTCTTC
CDR3 protein: CSVEGQGRNEQFF
D gene: TRBD1
clone size: -
V gene: TRBV29-1
J gene: TRBJ2-1